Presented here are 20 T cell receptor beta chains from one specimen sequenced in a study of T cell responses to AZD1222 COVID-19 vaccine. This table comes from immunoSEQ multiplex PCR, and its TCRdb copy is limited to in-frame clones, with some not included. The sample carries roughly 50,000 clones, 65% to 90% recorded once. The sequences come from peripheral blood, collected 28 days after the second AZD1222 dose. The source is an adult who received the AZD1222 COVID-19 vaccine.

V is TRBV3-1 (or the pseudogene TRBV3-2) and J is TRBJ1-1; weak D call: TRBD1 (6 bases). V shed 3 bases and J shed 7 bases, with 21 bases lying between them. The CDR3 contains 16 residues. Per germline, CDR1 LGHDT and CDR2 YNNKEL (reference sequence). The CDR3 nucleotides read TGTGCCAGCAGCCATCCCGGGGGCGGATTAAAGATTGAAGCTTTCTTT. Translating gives CASSHPGGGLKIEAFF.

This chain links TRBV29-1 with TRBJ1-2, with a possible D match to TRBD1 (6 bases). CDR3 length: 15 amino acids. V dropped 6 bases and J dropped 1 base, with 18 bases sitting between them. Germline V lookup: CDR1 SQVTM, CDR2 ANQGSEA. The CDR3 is CSVRMWDKNNYGYTF. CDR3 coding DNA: TGCAGCGTGCGAATGTGGGACAAAAATAACTATGGCTACACCTTC.

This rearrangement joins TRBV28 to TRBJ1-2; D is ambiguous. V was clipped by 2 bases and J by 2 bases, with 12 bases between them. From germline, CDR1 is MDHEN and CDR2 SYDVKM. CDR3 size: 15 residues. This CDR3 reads CASSLEVPGNYGYTF. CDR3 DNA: TGTGCCAGCAGTTTAGAGGTTCCAGGCAACTATGGCTACACCTTC.

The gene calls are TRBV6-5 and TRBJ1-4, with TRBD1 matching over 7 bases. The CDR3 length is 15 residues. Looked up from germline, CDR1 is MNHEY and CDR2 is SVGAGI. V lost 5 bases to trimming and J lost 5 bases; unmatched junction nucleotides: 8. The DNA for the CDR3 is TGTGCCAGCAGTCTTAGGGACAGATGGAATGAAAAACTGTTTTTT. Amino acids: CASSLRDRWNEKLFF.

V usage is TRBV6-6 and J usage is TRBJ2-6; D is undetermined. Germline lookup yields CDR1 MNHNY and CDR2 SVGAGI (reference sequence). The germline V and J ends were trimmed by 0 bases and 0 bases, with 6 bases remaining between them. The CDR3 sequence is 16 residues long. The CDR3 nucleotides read TGTGCCAGCAGTTACTCCAGGAGCTCTGGGGCCAACGTCCTGACTTTC. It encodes CASSYSRSSGANVLTF.

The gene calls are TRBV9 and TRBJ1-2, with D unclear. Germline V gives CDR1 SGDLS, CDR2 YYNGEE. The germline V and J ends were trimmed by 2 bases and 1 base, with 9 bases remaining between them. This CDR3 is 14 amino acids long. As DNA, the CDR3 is TGTGCCAGCAGCGTTACAGCGAATAACTATGGCTACACCTTC. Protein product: CASSVTANNYGYTF.

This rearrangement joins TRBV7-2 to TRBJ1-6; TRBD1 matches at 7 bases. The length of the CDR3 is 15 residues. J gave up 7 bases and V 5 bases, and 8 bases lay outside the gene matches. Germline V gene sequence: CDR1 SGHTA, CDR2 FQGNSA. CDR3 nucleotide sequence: TGTGCCAGCAGCCTTACGGGACAGTCCAATTCACCCCTCCACTTT. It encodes CASSLTGQSNSPLHF.

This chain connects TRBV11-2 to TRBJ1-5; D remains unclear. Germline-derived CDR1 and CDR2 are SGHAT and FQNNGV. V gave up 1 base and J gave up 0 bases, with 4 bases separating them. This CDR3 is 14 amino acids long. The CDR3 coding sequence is TGTGCCAGCAGCTTAGGAGTTAGCAATCAGCCCCAGCATTTT. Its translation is CASSLGVSNQPQHF.

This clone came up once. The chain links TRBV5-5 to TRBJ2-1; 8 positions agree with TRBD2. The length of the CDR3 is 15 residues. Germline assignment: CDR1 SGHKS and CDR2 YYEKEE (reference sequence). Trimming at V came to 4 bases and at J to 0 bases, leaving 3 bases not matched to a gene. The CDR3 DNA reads TGTGCCAGCAGCCCCACTAGCGGCTCCTACAATGAGCAGTTCTTC. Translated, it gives CASSPTSGSYNEQFF.

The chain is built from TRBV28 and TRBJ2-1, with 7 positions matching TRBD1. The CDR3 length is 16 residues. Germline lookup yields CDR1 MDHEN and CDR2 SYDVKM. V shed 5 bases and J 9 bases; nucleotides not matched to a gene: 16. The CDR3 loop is CASSATRGKPGGEQFF. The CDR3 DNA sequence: TGTGCCAGCAGTGCCACCAGGGGGAAACCTGGTGGTGAGCAGTTCTTC.

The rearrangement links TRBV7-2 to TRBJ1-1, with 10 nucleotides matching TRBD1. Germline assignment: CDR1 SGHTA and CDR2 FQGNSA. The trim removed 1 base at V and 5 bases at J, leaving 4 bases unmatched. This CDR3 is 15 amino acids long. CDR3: CASSLGSDRGTEAFF. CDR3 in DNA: TGTGCCAGCAGCTTAGGTTCGGACAGGGGGACTGAAGCTTTCTTT.

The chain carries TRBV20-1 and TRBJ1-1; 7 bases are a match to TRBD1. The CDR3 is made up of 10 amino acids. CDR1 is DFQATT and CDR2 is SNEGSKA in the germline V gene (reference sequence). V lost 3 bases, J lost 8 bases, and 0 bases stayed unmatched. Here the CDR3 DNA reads TGCAGTGCTAGGGACAGGGAAGCTTTCTTT. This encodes CSARDREAFF.

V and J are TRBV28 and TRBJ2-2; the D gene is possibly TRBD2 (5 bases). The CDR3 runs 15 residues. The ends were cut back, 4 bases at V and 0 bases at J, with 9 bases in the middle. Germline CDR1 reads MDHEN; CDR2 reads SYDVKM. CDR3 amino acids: CASSSLDSNTGELFF. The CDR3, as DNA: TGTGCCAGCAGTTCCCTGGACTCGAACACCGGGGAGCTGTTTTTT.

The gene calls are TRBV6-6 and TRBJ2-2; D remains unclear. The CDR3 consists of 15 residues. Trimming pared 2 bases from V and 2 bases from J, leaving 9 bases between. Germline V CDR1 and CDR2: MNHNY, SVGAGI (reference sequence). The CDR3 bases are TGTGCCAGCAGTTACCCTCGGGTAAACACCGGGGAGCTGTTTTTT. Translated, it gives CASSYPRVNTGELFF.

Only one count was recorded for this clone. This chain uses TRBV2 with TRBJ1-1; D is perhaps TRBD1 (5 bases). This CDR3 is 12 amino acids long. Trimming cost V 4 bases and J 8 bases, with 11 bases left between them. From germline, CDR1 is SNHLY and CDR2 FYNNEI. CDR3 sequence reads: CASSVLQGEAFF. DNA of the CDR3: TGTGCCAGCAGTGTTCTTCAGGGCGAAGCTTTCTTT.

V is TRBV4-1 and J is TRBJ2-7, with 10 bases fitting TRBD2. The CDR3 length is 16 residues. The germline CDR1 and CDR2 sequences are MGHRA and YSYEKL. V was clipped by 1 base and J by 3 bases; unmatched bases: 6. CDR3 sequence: CASSQGTSGGNYEQYF. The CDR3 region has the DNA TGCGCCAGCAGCCAAGGGACTAGCGGAGGGAACTACGAGCAGTACTTC.

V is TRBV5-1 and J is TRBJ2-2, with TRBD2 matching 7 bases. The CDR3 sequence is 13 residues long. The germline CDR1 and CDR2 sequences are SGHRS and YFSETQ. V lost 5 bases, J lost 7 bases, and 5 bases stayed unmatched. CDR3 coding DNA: TGCGCCAGCAGGCGGGAGAGGAACGGGGAGCTGTTTTTT. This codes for CASRRERNGELFF. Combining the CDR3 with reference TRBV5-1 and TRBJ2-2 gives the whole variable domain KAGVTQTPRYLIKTRGQQVTLSCSPISGHRSVSWYQQTPGQGLQFLFEYFSETQRNKGNFPGRFSGRQFSNSRSEMNVSTLELGDSALYLCASRRERNGELFFGEGSRLTVL.

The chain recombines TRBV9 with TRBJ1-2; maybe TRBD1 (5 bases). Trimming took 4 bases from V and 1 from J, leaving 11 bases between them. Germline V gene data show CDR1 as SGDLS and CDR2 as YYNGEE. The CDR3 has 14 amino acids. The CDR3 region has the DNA TGTGCCAGCAGCATACAGGACCTTAACTATGGCTACACCTTC. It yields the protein CASSIQDLNYGYTF.

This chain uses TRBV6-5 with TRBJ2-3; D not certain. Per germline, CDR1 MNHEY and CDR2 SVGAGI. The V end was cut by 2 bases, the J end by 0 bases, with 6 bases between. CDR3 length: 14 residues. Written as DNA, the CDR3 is TGTGCCAGCAGTTACGTCCGAAGCACAGATACGCAGTATTTT. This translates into CASSYVRSTDTQYF.

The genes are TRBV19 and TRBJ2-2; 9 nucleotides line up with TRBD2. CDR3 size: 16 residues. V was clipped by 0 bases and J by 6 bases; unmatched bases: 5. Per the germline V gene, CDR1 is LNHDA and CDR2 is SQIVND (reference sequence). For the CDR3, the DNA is TGTGCCAGTAGTATAGAGGGTAGCGGGAGATCCGGGGAGCTGTTTTTT. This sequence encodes CASSIEGSGRSGELFF.